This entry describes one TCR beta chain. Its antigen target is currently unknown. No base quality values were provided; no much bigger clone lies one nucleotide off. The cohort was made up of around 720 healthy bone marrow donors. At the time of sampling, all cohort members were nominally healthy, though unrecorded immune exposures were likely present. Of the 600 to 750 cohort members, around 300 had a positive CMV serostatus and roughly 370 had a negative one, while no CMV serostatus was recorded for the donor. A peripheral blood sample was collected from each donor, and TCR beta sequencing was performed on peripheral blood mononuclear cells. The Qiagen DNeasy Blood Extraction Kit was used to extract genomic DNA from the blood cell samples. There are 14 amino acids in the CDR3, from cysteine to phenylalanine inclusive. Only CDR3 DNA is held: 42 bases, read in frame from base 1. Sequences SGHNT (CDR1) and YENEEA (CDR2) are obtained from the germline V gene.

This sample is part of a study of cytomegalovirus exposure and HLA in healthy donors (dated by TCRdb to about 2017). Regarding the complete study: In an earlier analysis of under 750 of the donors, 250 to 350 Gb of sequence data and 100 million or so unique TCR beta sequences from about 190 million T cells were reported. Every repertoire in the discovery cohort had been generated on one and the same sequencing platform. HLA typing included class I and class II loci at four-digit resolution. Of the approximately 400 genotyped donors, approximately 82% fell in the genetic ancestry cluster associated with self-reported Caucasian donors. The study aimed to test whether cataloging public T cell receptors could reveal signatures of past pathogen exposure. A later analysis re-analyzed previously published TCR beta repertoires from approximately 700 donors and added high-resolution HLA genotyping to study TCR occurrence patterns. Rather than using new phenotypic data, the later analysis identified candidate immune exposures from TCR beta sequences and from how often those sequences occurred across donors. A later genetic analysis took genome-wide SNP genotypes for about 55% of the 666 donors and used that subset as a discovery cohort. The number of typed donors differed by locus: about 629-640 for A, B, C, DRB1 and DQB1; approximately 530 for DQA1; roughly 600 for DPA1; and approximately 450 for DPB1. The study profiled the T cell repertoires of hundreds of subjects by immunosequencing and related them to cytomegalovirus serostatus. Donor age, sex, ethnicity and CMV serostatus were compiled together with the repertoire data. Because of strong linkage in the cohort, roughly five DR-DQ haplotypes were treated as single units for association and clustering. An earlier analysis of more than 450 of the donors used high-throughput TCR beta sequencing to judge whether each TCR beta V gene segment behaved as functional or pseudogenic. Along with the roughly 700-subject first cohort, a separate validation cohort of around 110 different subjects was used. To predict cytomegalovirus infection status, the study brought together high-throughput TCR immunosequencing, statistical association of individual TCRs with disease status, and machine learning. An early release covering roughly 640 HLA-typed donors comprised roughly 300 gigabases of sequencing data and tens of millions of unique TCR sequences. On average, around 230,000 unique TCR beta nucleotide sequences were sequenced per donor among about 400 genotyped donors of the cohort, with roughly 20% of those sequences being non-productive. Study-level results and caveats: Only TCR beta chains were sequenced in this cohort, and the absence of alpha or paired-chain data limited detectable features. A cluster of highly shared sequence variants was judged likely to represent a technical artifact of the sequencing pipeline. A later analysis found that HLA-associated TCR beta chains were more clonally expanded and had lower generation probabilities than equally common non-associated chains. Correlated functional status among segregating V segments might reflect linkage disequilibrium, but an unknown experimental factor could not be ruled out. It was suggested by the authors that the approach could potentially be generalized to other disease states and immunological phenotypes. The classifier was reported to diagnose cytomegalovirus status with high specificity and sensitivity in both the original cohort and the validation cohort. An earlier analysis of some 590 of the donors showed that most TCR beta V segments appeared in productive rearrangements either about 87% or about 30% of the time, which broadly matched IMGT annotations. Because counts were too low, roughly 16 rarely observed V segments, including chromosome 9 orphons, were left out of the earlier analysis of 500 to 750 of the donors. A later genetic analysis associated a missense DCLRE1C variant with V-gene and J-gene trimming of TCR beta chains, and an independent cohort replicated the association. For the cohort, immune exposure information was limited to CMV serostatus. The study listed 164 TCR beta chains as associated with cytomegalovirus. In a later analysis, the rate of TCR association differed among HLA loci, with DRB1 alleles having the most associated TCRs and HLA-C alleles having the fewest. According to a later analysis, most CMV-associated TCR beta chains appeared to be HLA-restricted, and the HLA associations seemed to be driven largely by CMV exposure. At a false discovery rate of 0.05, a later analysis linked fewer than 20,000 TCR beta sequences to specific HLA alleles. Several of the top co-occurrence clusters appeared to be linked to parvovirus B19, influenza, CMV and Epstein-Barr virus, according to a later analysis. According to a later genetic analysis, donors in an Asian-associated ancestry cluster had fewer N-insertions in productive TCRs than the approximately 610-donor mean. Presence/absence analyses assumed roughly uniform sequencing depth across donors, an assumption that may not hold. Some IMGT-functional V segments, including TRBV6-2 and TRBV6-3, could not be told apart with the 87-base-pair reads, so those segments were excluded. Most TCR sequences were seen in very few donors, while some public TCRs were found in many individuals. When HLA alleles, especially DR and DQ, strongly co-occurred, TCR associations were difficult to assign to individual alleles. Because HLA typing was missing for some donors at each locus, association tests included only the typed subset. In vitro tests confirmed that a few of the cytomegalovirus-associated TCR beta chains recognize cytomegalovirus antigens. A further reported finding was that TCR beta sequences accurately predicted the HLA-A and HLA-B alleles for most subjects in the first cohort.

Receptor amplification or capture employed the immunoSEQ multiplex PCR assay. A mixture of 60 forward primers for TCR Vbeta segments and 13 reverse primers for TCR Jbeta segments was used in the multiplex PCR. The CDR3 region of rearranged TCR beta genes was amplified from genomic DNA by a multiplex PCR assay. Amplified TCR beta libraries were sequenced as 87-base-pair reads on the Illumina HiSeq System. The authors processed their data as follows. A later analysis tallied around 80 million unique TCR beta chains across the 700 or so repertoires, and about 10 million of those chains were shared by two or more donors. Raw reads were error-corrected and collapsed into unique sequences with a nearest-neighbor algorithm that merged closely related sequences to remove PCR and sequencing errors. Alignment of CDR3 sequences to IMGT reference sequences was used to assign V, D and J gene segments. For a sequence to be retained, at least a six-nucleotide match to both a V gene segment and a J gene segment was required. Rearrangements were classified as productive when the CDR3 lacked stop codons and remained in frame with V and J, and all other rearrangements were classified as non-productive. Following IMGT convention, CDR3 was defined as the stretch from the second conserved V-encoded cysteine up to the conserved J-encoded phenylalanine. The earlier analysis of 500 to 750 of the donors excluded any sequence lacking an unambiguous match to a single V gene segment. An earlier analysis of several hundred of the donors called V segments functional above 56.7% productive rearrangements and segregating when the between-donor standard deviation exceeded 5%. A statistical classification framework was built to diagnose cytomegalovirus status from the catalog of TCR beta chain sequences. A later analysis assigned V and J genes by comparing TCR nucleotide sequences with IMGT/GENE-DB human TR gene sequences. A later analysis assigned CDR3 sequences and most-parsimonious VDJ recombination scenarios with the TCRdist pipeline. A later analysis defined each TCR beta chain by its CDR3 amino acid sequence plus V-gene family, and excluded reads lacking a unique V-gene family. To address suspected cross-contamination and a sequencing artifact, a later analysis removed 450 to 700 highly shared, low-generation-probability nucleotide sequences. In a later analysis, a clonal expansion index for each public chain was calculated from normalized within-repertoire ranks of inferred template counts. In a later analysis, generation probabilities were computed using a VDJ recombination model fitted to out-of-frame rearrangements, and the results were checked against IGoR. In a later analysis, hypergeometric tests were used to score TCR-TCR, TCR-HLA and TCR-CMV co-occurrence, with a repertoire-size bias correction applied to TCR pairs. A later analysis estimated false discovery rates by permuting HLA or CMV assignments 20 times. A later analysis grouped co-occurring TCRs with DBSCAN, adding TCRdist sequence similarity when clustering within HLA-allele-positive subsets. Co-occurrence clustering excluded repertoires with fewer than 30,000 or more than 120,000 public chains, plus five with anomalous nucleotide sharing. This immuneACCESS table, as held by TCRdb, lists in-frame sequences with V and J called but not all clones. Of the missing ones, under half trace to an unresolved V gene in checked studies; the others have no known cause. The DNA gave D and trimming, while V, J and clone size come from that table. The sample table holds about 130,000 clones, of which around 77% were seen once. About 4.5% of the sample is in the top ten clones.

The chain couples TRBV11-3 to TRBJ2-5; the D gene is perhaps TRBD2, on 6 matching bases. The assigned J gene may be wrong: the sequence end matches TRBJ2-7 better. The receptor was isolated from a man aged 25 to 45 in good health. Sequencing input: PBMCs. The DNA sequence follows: TGTGCCAGCAGCTTAGCGGGGGTTTCCTACGAGCAGTACTTC. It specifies CASSLAGVSYEQYF.